Below, one TCR beta chain is given with its context. These data originate in a study of blood T cell repertoires in COVID-19. Study information: PBMCs, B-cell-depleted T cells, or T cells provided the cDNA or gDNA that made up the material.

In the original processing: Reference gene primer amplification in the assay estimated nucleated cell counts. Produced via immunoSEQ multiplex PCR; TCRdb's table is partial and in-frame only. V, J and clone size were drawn from that table, and D and trimming were deduced from the DNA. This sample has over 70,000 clones; 65% to 85% occur once, and the top ten carry about 5.7%. Sample: peripheral blood. The sequence derives from a man aged 65 to 85 with COVID-19, enrolled during active disease.

The DNA of the CDR3 is TGTGCCAGTACCATACAGGGGGCGGTTGGCTACACCTTC. Translation: CASTIQGAVGYTF. V usage is TRBV19 and J usage is TRBJ1-2; 9 bases line up with TRBD1. V lost 7 bases to trimming and J lost 7 bases; unmatched junction nucleotides: 7. CDR1 is LNHDA and CDR2 is SQIVND in the germline V gene (reference sequence). The CDR3 is made up of 13 amino acids.